This T cell receptor beta chain was identified during a study of beta chain features in type 1 diabetes. General study findings and limits: Type 1 diabetes patients showed fewer insertions and more deletions at VDJ junctions. Amplification by PCR could prefer shorter templates, with the same effect in patients and controls.

Germline V gene sequence: CDR1 LNHDA, CDR2 SQIVND (reference sequence). This CDR3 is built from 14 residues. Trimming took off 7 bases at V and 3 bases at J, with 13 bases between the two ends. Expressed TCRB transcripts were sequenced after all isolated RNA was converted to cDNA. The average output of naive, central memory and regulatory T cell samples was approximately 3.6 million reads. Only in-frame clones appear in the TCRdb table, and some are missing; sequencing was by immunoSEQ multiplex PCR. This sample has 330,000 or so clones, with around a fifth found just once. With respect to this clone: The antigen is unknown.

Input material: naive CD4+ T cells from blood. This sequence joins TRBV19 and TRBJ1-5, with D perhaps matching TRBD1 (5 bases). This TCR came from a woman under 30 in good health. The CDR3 bases are TGTGCCAGTACTCCCTGGGACTCCAATCAGCCCCAGCATTTT. Amino acid sequence: CASTPWDSNQPQHF.